The clone carrying this TCR beta chain appeared a few times. Its antigen is not identified. V lost 1 base and J lost 2; bases outside the gene matches: 5. The CDR3 runs to 16 residues. Looked up from germline, CDR1 is SGHAT and CDR2 is FQNNGV. These data are taken from a study of Graves' ophthalmopathy and Graves' hyperthyroidism. Investigators amplified TCR beta CDR3 regions from RNA transcripts. The authors performed first-round RT-PCR with HTBI primers and then a second-round multiplex PCR. Using its own MiXCR run on the multiplex PCR reads, TCRdb lists one record per CDR3 protein. The table shows about 380,000 distinct CDR3 sequences, with 15% to 17% occurring only once. Findings and limits, study-wide: In blood, most expanded thyroid clonotypes above 0.001 frequency were also detected.

This clonotype was sampled from a woman under 30 with stable Graves' hyperthyroidism. Sequencing was performed on peripheral blood. This chain links TRBV11-2 with TRBJ2-3, with 8 nucleotides matching TRBD2. CDR3: CASSLGAGGPTDTQYF. The CDR3 bases are TGTGCCAGCAGCTTAGGTGCGGGGGGCCCCACAGATACGCAGTATTTT.